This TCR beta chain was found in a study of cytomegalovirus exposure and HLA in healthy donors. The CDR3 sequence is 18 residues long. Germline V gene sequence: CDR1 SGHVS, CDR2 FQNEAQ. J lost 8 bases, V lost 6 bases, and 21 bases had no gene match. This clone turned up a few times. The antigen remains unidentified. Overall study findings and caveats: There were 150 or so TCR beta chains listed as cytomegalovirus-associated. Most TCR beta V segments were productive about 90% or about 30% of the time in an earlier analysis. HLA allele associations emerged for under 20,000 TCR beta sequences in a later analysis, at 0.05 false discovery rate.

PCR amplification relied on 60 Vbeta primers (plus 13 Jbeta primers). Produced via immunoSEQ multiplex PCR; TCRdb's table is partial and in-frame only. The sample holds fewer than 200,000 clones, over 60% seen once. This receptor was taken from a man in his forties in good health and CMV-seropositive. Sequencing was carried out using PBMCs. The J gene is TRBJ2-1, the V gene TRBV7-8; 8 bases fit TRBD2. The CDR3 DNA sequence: TGTGCCAGCAGACCTAATTGGGCCACCGGGACTAGAGGGGATGAGCAGTTCTTC. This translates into CASRPNWATGTRGDEQFF.